This T cell receptor beta chain came from a study of human thymus T cells. The thymus tissue came from resections taken during corrective heart surgery. Healthy Finnish infants undergoing corrective surgery for congenital heart defects were the donors. The method was immunoSEQ multiplex PCR; TCRdb's version includes in-frame clones alone and lacks a portion of them. This table holds around 120,000 clones, around 94% found once. Study results and limitations: Gene usage for V and J segments appeared biased in thymic and blood repertoires. Unrelated people showed highly overlapping thymic repertoires, related research reported.

Concerning this clone: No antigen is known for it.

Germline V lookup: CDR1 SGHTS, CDR2 YDEGEE. Trimming stripped 1 base from V and 6 bases from J, with 16 bases between. This CDR3 region has 15 residues. Sample: thymus tissue. The chain is built from TRBV5-8 and TRBJ1-2, with a tentative D call TRBD1 (5 bases). This receptor was taken from a boy in the first two years of life with a congenital heart defect but otherwise immunologically healthy. The CDR3 nucleotides are TGTGCCAGCAGCTTGTCAGGCTGGGACGTCAATGGCTACACCTTC. This gives the protein CASSLSGWDVNGYTF.